This entry features one T cell receptor (beta chain) sequence. Its antigen is not known. Trimming took off 1 base at V and 5 bases at J, with 5 bases between the two ends. CDR3 length: 11 amino acids. Per germline, CDR1 SQVTM and CDR2 ANQGSEA. These data belong to a study of T cells after yellow fever vaccination. TCRdb re-called the 5' RACE reads through MiXCR, storing one row per CDR3 protein. The sample consists of hundreds of thousands of distinct CDR3 sequences, 10% to 15% of them appearing once. Findings and limits, study-wide: Few clonotypes appeared in both CD4 and CD8 compartments.

This clonotype originated in a man aged 25 to 40 who received the YFV17D yellow fever vaccine. Specimen: PBMCs, collected on the day of the yellow fever booster vaccination. The chain carries TRBV29-1 and TRBJ2-5; maybe TRBD2 (5 bases). In nucleotides, the CDR3 is TGCAGCGTTGAAGTAGCGGAGACCCAGTACTTC. It translates to CSVEVAETQYF.